This T cell receptor (beta chain) was retrieved from a study of T cells after yellow fever vaccination (dated 2019 in TCRdb). Background on the whole study: The SMART-Seq v4 Ultra Low Input RNA kit was used to prepare libraries from fractions with low cell numbers. To track T-cell clones before and after primary and booster YFV17D yellow fever vaccination, bulk TCR alpha and beta repertoires were sequenced longitudinally. Two healthy male donors made up the cohort, one aged 18 to 29 years and the other aged 30 to 40 years. Blood was drawn at multiple timepoints before and after primary and secondary immunization, with bulk PBMC replicates and cell subsets isolated. What the research found in general, with its limitations: Because only a couple of donors were included in the study, the extent to which the findings can be generalized is limited. FACS-sorted repertoires could contain abundant contaminating clonotypes from the bulk population, so computational filtering was required. After the booster, most clones that had expanded after primary vaccination were detected again (approximately 97% of CD4 and more than 80% of CD8), suggesting broad maintenance of memory. Compared with the primary T-cell response, the secondary T-cell response was faster but weaker, reaching its peak on day 5 rather than on day 15. A small fraction of clonotypes appeared in both the CD4 and CD8 compartments, likely as a result of convergent recombination.

TCR cDNA was made using 5'RACE template switching, a step that added a universal primer site and unique molecular identifiers. cDNA synthesis was primed from both the TCR alpha and TCR beta constant segments. Libraries were amplified in two PCR steps, with sample barcodes and sequencing adapters added in the second step. Libraries were sequenced on Illumina HiSeq 2500 (2x100 bp) or NovaSeq (2x150 bp). As for how the authors treated the data: Demultiplexing of reads and collapsing into UMI consensus sequences were performed with MIGEC, and V(D)J alignment was carried out with MiXCR. Vaccine-responding clonotypes were identified with edgeR using replicate PBMC samples, with FDR below 0.01 and a log2 fold change above 5 up to day 15 being required. CD4 or CD8 identity was assigned to each bulk clonotype according to whether the clonotype was present at higher abundance in the sequenced CD4 repertoire or the sequenced CD8 repertoire. TCRdb reran the public reads through fastp at Q25 and MiXCR, keeping productive beta chains. Each entry is one CDR3 protein sequence, shown with its most common DNA and genes. These V and J calls originate from TCRdb's pipeline instead of the authors' own analysis. A total of about 240,000 distinct CDR3 sequences appear in this sample, around 7% of them only once. Roughly 0.9% of the sample is in the top ten clones.

This clonotype was detected ten times or more. Its specific antigen is unknown. Within one base of it there is no much larger clone, and no base qualities were kept. This specimen's treatment or condition label, per the study, means: live attenuated yellow fever vaccine strain. A standard Ficoll-Paque protocol was used to isolate PBMCs from peripheral blood. Dynabeads CD4 and CD8 positive selection kits were used to isolate the CD4 and CD8 T-cell fractions. TriZol was used to extract RNA from bulk PBMCs, CD4 and CD8 fractions, and dextramer-positive and dextramer-negative fractions. Trimming takes 1 base from V and 5 bases from J, and the germline ends sit 15 bases apart. Counted from cysteine to phenylalanine, this CDR3 has 16 amino acids. Solely the CDR3 DNA is kept, with 48 bases framed from the first base. CDR1 SGHVS and CDR2 FQNEAQ were looked up in the germline V gene.

This chain joins TRBV7-8 to TRBJ2-1, with TRBD2 tentatively as D gene (5 bases match). The sequence came from a man aged 25-45 years who received the YFV17D yellow fever vaccine. The material was CD4+ T cells sorted from PBMCs, obtained 15 days after the yellow fever booster vaccination. The CDR3 region reads CASSLGRFRGNNEQFF. The DNA sequence is as follows: TGTGCCAGCAGCTTAGGCAGGTTCCGGGGTAACAATGAGCAGTTCTTC.